Following are 14 T cell receptor beta chains from one sample sequenced in a study of spatial heterogeneity in lung cancer. Time point described: blood at routine non-recurrence follow-up after resection. From tumor, nontumor lung or frozen PBMC, whole RNA was taken unsorted for sequencing. TCRdb re-derived calls from the 5' RACE reads in MiXCR, one entry per CDR3 protein. Among under 30,000 distinct CDR3 sequences listed, about 6.3% were seen once. The sample in question was PBMCs, obtained at follow-up. The receptors shown here come from a male donor with early-stage non-small cell lung cancer.

This clonotype was seen at least ten times. The rearrangement uses TRBV24-1 and TRBJ2-3; D is possibly TRBD2 (5 bases). The CDR3 runs 14 residues. With 4 bases removed from V and 2 bases from J, the gap between germline ends came to 9 bases. Germline-derived CDR1 and CDR2 are KGHDR and SFDVKD. The chain's CDR3 is CATSEAGDTDTQYF. CDR3 nucleotides: TGTGCCACCAGTGAAGCCGGGGACACAGATACGCAGTATTTT.

This clonotype came up a few times. The V and J genes are TRBV7-2 and TRBJ2-5; D uncertain. Germline V lookup: CDR1 SGHTA, CDR2 FQGNSA. V gave up 7 bases and J gave up 5 bases, with 14 bases separating them. The CDR3 contains 13 residues. The CDR3 DNA reads as TGTGCCAGCACCTCCCCGCCCCGGGAGACCCAGTACTTC. Protein: CASTSPPRETQYF.

The V and J genes are TRBV12-5 and TRBJ2-1; D gene ambiguous. V lost 1 base and J 10 bases, leaving 11 bases between the germline ends. Germline lookup yields CDR1 LGHNT and CDR2 FRNRAP. The CDR3 length is 13 residues. The CDR3, as DNA: TGTGCTAGTGGTTTGGACGGCCTGGGGGAGCAGTTCTTC. Translated: CASGLDGLGEQFF.

This clonotype was found many times. CDR3 DNA: TGTGCCAGCAGCTCCCCCCCAGCTGTTGATACGCAGTATTTT. It encodes CASSSPPAVDTQYF. V is TRBV7-9 and J is TRBJ2-3; D gene ambiguous. V lost 4 bases and J 6 bases, leaving 14 bases between the germline ends. Germline V lookup: CDR1 SEHNR, CDR2 FQNEAQ (reference sequence). The CDR3 extends over 14 amino acids.

This clonotype was picked up many times. The chain combines TRBV12-3 or TRBV12-4 with TRBJ2-7, with D tentatively TRBD1 (7 bases). V was cut by 7 bases and J by 1 base, with 17 bases left in between. This CDR3 spans 15 amino acids. This CDR3 is CASTGGTVGSYEQYF. DNA of the CDR3: TGTGCCAGCACGGGCGGGACAGTGGGGTCCTACGAGCAGTACTTC.

The chain couples TRBV7-9 to TRBJ1-1; 9 nucleotides agree with TRBD1. The CDR3 sequence is 15 residues long. The ends lost 0 bases at V and 4 bases at J; junction bases unmatched: 3. Germline V CDR1 and CDR2: SEHNR, FQNEAQ (reference sequence). The CDR3 region is CASSLAGTGTTEAFF. The DNA of the CDR3 is TGTGCCAGCAGCTTAGCCGGGACAGGGACCACTGAAGCTTTCTTT.

This rearrangement joins TRBV12-3 or TRBV12-4 to TRBJ1-2, with D hard to call. CDR3 length: 12 amino acids. V gave up 2 bases and J gave up 4 bases, with 5 bases separating them. CDR3 protein: CASSLSTYGYTF. The DNA for the CDR3 is TGTGCCAGCAGTTTAAGTACCTATGGCTACACCTTC.

This clonotype was observed many times. The chain recombines TRBV5-1 with TRBJ2-3; TRBD1 might be the D (6 bases). The CDR3 length is 16 residues. The ends were cut back, 4 bases at V and 4 bases at J, with 19 bases in the middle. Per the germline V gene, CDR1 is SGHRS and CDR2 is YFSETQ. The CDR3 spells CASSNRDTRIADTQYF. CDR3 nucleotides: TGCGCCAGCAGCAACCGGGACACCCGCATCGCAGATACGCAGTATTTT.

The chain's CDR3 is CASSQDRGKNTEAFF. Written as DNA, the CDR3 is TGCGCCAGCAGCCAAGATAGGGGGAAGAACACTGAAGCTTTCTTT. V gene TRBV4-1 combines with J gene TRBJ1-1; tentative D call: TRBD1 (6 bases). The germline V gene encodes CDR1 MGHRA and CDR2 YSYEKL. V lost 0 bases and J lost 1, with 9 bases in between. This CDR3 spans 15 amino acids.

This clonotype has ten or more counts. The chain couples TRBV18 to TRBJ1-1; possible D gene TRBD1, 6 bases. Germline V gene lookup returns CDR1 KGHSH and CDR2 LQKENI. This CDR3 is built from 14 residues. V dropped 5 bases and J dropped 1 base, with 11 bases sitting between them. The CDR3 bases are TGTGCCAGCTCAATAAGACAGGAGAACACTGAAGCTTTCTTT. This codes for CASSIRQENTEAFF.

This clonotype was observed a handful of times. The J gene is TRBJ2-7, the V gene TRBV6-2 or TRBV6-3, with 8 bases fitting TRBD1. The junction had 9 bases not matched to a gene; V was cut back by 7 bases and J by 4 bases. This CDR3 spans 14 amino acids. Per the germline V gene, CDR1 is MNHEY and CDR2 is SVGEGT. CDR3 sequence: CASNPGTGDYEQYF. The CDR3 DNA reads as TGTGCCAGCAACCCGGGGACAGGCGATTACGAGCAGTACTTC.

The CDR3 nucleotides are TGTGCCAGCAGGGATCTAGCGGGAGTGTCCTACGAGCAGTACGTC. Translating it yields CASRDLAGVSYEQYV. The V call is TRBV7-9, the J call TRBJ2-7; 10 nucleotides align to TRBD2. CDR3 size: 15 residues. Germline V gene sequence: CDR1 SEHNR, CDR2 FQNEAQ (reference sequence). Trimming took 6 bases from V and 1 from J; bases not matched to a gene: 6.

This clonotype was seen ten or more times. The gene calls are TRBV12-3 or TRBV12-4 and TRBJ1-1, with 10 nucleotides matching TRBD1. V lost 5 bases, J lost 3 bases, and 9 bases stayed unmatched. The CDR3 runs to 16 residues. CDR3 protein: CASSPMIGQGDTEAFF. The CDR3 DNA sequence: TGTGCCAGCAGTCCCATGATCGGACAGGGGGACACTGAAGCTTTCTTT.

This clonotype appeared a few times. The genes are TRBV20-1 and TRBJ2-2; no firm D call. Per germline, CDR1 DFQATT and CDR2 SNEGSKA (reference sequence). V dropped 6 bases and J dropped 0 bases, with 14 bases sitting between them. CDR3 length: 15 residues. The CDR3 DNA follows: TGCAGTGCCCGCGAACGGAAAGCGAACACCGGGGAGCTGTTTTTT. This codes for CSARERKANTGELFF.